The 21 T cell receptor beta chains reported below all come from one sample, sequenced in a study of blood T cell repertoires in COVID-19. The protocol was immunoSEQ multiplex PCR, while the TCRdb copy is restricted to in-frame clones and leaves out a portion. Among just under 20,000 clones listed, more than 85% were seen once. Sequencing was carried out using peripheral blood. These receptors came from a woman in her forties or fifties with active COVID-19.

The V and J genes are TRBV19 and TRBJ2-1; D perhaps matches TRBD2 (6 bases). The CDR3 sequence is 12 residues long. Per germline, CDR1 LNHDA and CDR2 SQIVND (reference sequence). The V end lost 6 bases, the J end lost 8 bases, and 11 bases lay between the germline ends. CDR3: CASRPTGDEQFF. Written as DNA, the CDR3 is TGTGCCAGTAGACCGACGGGGGATGAGCAGTTCTTC.

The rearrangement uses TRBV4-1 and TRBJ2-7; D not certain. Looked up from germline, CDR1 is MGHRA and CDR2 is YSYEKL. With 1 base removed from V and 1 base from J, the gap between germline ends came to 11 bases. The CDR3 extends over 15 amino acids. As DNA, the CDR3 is TGCGCCAGCAGCCAAGCGGTCTCAGGTTCCTACGAGCAGTACTTC. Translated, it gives CASSQAVSGSYEQYF.

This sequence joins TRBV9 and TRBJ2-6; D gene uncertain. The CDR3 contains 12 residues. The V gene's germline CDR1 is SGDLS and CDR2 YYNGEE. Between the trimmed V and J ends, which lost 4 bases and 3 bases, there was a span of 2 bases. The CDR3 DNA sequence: TGTGCCAGCAGCCGTGGGGCCAACGTCCTGACTTTC. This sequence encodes CASSRGANVLTF.

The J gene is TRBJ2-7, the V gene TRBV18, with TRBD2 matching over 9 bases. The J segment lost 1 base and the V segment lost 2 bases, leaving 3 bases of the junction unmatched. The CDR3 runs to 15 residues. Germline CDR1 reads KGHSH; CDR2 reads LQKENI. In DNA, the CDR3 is TGTGCCAGCTCACCAACAGCGGGAGGTTCCTACGAGCAGTACTTC. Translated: CASSPTAGGSYEQYF. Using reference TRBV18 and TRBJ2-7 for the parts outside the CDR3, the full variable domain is NAGVMQNPRHLVRRRGQEARLRCSPMKGHSHVYWYRQLPEEGLKFMVYLQKENIIDESGMPKERFSAEFPKEGPSILRIQQVVRGDSAAYFCASSPTAGGSYEQYFGPGTRLTVT.

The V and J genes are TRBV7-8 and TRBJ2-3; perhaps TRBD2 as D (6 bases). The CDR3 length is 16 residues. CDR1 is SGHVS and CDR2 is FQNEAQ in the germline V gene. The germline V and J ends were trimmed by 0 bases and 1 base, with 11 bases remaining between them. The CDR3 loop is CASSLAVWGGTDTQYF. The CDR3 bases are TGTGCCAGCAGCTTAGCCGTTTGGGGGGGCACAGATACGCAGTATTTT.

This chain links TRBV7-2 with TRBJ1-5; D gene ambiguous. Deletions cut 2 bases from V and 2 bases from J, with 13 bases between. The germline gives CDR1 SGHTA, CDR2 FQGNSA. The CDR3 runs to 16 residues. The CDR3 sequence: CASSLLAIHGNQPQHF. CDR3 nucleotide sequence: TGTGCCAGCAGCTTATTGGCCATCCATGGCAATCAGCCCCAGCATTTT. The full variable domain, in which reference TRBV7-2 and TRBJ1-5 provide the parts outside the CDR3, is GAGVSQSPSNKVTEKGKDVELRCDPISGHTALYWYRQSLGQGLEFLIYFQGNSAPDKSGLPSDRFSAERTGGSVSTLTIQRTQQEDSAVYLCASSLLAIHGNQPQHFGDGTRLSIL.

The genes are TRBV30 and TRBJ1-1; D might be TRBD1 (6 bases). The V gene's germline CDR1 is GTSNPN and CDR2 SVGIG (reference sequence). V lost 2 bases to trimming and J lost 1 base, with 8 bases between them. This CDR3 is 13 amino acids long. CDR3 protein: CAWSRQENTEAFF. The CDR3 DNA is TGTGCCTGGAGTCGACAGGAGAACACTGAAGCTTTCTTT.

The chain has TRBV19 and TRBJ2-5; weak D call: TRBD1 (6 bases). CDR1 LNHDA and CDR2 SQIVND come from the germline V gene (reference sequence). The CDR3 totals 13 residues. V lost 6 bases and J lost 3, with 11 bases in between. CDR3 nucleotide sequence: TGTGCCAGTAGCCAACCAGGGGAAGAGACCCAGTACTTC. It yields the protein CASSQPGEETQYF.

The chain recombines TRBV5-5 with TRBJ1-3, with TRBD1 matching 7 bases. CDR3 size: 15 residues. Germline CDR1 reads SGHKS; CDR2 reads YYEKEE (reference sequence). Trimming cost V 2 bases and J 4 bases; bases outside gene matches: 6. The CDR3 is CASSFQGGEGNTIYF. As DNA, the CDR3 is TGTGCCAGCAGCTTTCAGGGGGGCGAAGGAAACACCATATATTTT. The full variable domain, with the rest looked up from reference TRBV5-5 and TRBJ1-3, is DAGVTQSPTHLIKTRGQQVTLRCSPISGHKSVSWYQQVLGQGPQFIFQYYEKEERGRGNFPDRFSARQFPNYSSELNVNALLLGDSALYLCASSFQGGEGNTIYFGEGSWLTVV.

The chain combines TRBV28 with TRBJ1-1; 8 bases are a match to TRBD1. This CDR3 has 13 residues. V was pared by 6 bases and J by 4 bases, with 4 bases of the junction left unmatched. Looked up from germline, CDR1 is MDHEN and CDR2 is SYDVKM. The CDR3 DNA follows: TGTGCCAGCAGGAGAACAGGGGGCACTGAAGCTTTCTTT. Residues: CASRRTGGTEAFF.

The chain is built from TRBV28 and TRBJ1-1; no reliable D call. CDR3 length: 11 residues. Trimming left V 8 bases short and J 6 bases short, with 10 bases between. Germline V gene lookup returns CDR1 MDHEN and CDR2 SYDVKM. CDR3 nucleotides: TGTGCCAGCCTGGGCTATCCTGAAGCTTTCTTT. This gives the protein CASLGYPEAFF. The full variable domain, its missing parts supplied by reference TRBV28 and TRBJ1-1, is DVKVTQSSRYLVKRTGEKVFLECVQDMDHENMFWYRQDPGLGLRLIYFSYDVKMKEKGDIPEGYSVSREKKERFSLILESASTNQTSMYLCASLGYPEAFFGQGTRLTVV.

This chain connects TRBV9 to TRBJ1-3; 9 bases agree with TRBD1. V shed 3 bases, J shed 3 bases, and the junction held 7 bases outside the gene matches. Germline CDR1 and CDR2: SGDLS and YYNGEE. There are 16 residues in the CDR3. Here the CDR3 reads CASSGGPGQGGNTIYF. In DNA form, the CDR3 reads TGTGCCAGCAGCGGGGGACCGGGACAGGGTGGAAACACCATATATTTT.

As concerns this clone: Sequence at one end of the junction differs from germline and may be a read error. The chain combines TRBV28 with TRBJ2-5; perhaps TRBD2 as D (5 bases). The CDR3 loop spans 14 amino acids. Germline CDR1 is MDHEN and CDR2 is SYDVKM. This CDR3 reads CASSLLRTGEAQYF. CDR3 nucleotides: TGTGCCAGCAGTTTATTAAGGACTGGAGAGGCCCAGTACTTC.

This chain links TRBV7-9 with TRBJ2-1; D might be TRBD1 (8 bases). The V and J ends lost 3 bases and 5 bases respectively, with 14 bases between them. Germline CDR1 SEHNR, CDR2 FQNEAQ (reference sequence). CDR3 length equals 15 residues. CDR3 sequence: CASSFLTGGDNEQFF. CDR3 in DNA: TGTGCCAGCAGCTTTCTCACAGGGGGGGACAATGAGCAGTTCTTC. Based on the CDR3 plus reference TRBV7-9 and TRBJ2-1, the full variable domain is DTGVSQNPRHKITKRGQNVTFRCDPISEHNRLYWYRQTLGQGPEFLTYFQNEAQLEKSRLLSDRFSAERPKGSFSTLEIQRTEQGDSAMYLCASSFLTGGDNEQFFGPGTRLTVL.

The CDR3 DNA follows: TGTGCCAGCAGTGAACGGTTAGGCAGGGTAGGCAATCAGCCCCAGCATTTT. Its translation is CASSERLGRVGNQPQHF. J is TRBJ1-5 and V is TRBV6-1, with D perhaps matching TRBD1 (5 bases). Looked up from germline, CDR1 is MNHNS and CDR2 is SASEGT. The CDR3 consists of 17 residues. Trimming removed 2 bases at V and 2 bases at J, with 16 bases between.

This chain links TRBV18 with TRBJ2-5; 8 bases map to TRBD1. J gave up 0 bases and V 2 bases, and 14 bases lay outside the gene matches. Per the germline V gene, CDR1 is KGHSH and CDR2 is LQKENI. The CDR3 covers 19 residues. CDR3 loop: CASSPVTPRGLMYQETQYF. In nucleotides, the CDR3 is TGTGCCAGCTCACCAGTTACCCCCAGGGGGCTTATGTACCAAGAGACCCAGTACTTC.

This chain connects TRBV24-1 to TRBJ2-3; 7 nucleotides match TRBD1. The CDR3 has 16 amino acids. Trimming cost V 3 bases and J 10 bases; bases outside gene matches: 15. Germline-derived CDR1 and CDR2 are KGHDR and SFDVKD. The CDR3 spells CATSDARQGLSVAQYF. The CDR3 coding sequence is TGTGCCACCAGTGATGCGAGACAGGGTTTGAGTGTCGCGCAGTATTTT.

CDR3 DNA: TGTGCCAGCAGTGTCGGAGGGTATGGCTACACCTTC. Translation: CASSVGGYGYTF. V and J are TRBV2 and TRBJ1-2; unclear D gene. The CDR3 loop spans 12 amino acids. Trimming stripped 4 bases from V and 5 bases from J, with 8 bases between. CDR1 and CDR2 (germline): SNHLY, FYNNEI. The full variable domain, with the rest looked up from reference TRBV2 and TRBJ1-2, is EPEVTQTPSHQVTQMGQEVILRCVPISNHLYFYWYRQILGQKVEFLVSFYNNEISEKSEIFDDQFSVERPDGSNFTLKIRSTKLEDSAMYFCASSVGGYGYTFGSGTRLTVV.

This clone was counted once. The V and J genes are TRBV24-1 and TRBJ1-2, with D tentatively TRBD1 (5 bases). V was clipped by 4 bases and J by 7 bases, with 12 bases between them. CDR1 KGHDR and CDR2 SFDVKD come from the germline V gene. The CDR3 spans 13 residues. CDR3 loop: CATSDYRFGGYTF. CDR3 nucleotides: TGTGCCACCAGTGACTACAGGTTCGGTGGCTACACCTTC.

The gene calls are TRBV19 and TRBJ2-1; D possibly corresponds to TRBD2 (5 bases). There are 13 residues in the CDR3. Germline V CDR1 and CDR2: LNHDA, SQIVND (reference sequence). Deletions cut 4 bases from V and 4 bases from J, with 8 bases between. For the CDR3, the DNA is TGTGCCAGTAGTAACCAGCGGTACAATGAGCAGTTCTTC. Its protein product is CASSNQRYNEQFF.

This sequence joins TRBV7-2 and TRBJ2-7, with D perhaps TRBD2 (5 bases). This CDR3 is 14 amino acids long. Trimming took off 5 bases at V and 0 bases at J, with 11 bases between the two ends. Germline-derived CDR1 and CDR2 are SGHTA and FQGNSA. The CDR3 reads CASSLSVSSYEQYF. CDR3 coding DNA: TGTGCCAGCAGCCTTAGCGTCTCCTCCTACGAGCAGTACTTC.